This TCR beta chain is drawn from a study of cytomegalovirus exposure and HLA in healthy donors. Study context: Earlier sequencing of about 179 million T cells yielded under 120 million unique TCR beta sequences. From HLA-typed donors, an early data release held roughly 80 million unique TCRs. Whole-study findings and limits: Whilst most TCR sequences proved rare, a subset of public TCRs occurred across many donors. An apparent linkage of common viral pathogens to several of the most significant clusters emerged in a later analysis.

This CDR3 has 13 residues. Trimming removed 5 bases at V and 2 bases at J, with 7 bases between. CDR1 is SGHAT, CDR2 FQNNGV, per germline. Points on this clone: No antigen is known for it.

The PCR made use of 60 Vbeta and 13 Jbeta primers. Measured with immunoSEQ multiplex PCR; TCRdb has only the in-frame clones, and not every one. This table holds some 79,000 clones, roughly 64% found once. This TCR came from a woman aged 40 to 49 in good health and CMV-seropositive. The specimen was PBMCs. The V call is TRBV11-2, the J call TRBJ2-4; D gene ambiguous. The CDR3 reads CASSQESKNIQYF. In DNA form, the CDR3 reads TGTGCCAGCAGCCAGGAATCCAAAAACATTCAGTACTTC.